This T cell receptor (beta chain) is drawn from a study of shared clonotypes between healthy human individuals. Study-wide results and limits: Sharing across four donors was highest in naive CD4 (roughly 5%) and lowest in memory CD8 (approximately 0.4%). With few donors, the genetic and exposure-history diversity represented was limited. It was the non-shared clonotypes that had lower generation probabilities than clonotypes shared by all four donors.

V gave up 4 bases and J gave up 4 bases; unmatched junction bases: 6. CDR1 and CDR2 (germline): SQVTM, ANQGSEA. The CDR3 spans 13 residues. Naive CD8 cells lacked CD45RO, underwent positive selection for CCR7 and left out terminally differentiated effector memory CD45RA+ cells. There were only Caucasian adults among the donors, and all lived in Nashville, Tennessee. The table came from immunoSEQ multiplex PCR; TCRdb's copy has only in-frame clones and leaves some out. This table holds roughly 770,000 clones, around 96% found once. As to this clone: The antigen is undetermined.

This rearrangement joins TRBV29-1 to TRBJ2-7, with 8 bases fitting TRBD2. The receptor comes from a man aged 25 to 40 in good health. Sequencing was carried out using naive CD8+ T cells sorted from blood. The CDR3 nucleotides are TGCAGCGTTGGAAGCGGGAGTCGATACGAGCAGTACTTC. Protein sequence: CSVGSGSRYEQYF.